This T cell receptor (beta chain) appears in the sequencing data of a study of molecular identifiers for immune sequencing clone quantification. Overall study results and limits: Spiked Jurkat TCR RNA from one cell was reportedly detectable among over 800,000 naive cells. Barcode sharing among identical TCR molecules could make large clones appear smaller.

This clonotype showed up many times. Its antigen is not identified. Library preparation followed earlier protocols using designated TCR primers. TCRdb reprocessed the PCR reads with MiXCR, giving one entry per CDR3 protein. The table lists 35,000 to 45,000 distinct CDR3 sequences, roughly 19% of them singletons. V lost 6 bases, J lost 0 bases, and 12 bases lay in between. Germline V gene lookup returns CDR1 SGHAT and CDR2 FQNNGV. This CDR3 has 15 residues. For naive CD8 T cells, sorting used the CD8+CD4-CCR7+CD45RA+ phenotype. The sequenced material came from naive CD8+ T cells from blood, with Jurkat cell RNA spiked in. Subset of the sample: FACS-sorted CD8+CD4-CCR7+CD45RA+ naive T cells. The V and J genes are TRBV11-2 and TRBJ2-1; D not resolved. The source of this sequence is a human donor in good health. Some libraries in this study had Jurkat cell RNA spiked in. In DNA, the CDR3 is TGTGCCAGCAGTCCCTACCTGAGCTCCTACAATGAGCAGTTCTTC. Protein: CASSPYLSSYNEQFF.